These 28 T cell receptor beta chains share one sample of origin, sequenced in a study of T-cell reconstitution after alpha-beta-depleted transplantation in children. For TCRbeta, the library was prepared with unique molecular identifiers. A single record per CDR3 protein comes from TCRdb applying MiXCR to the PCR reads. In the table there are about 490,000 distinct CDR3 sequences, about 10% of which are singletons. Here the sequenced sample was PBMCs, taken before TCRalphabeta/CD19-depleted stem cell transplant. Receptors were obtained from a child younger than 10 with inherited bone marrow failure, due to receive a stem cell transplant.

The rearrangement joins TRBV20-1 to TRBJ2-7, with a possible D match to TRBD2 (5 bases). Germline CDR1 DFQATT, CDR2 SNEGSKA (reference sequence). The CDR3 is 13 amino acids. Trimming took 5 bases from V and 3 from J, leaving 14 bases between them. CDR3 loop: CSARPEGYYEQYF. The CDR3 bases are TGCAGTGCTCGCCCCGAGGGTTACTACGAGCAGTACTTC.

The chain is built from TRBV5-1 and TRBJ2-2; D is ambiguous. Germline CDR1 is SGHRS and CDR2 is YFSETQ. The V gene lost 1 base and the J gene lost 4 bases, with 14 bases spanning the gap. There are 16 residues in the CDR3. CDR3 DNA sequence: TGCGCCAGCAGCTTGTATTCGACCGCAGGCACCGGGGAGCTGTTTTTT. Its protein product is CASSLYSTAGTGELFF.

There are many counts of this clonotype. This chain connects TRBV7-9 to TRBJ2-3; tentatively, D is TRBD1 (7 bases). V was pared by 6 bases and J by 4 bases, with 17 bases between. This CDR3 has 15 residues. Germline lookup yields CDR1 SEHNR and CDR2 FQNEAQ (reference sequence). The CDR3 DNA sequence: TGTGCCAGCAGGGAGGCGGAGGGGGCAGCAGATACGCAGTATTTT. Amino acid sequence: CASREAEGAADTQYF.

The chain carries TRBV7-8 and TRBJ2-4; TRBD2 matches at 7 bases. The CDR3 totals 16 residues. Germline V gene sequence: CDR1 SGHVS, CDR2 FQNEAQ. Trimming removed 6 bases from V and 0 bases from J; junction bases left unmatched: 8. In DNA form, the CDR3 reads TGTGCCAGCAGTTTGGAGCGGGGATTAGCCAAAAACATTCAGTACTTC. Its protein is CASSLERGLAKNIQYF. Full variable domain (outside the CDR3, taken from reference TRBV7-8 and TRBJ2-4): GAGVSQSPRYKVAKRGQDVALRCDPISGHVSLFWYQQALGQGPEFLTYFQNEAQLDKSGLPSDRFFAERPEGSVSTLKIQRTQQEDSAVYLCASSLERGLAKNIQYFGAGTRLSVL.

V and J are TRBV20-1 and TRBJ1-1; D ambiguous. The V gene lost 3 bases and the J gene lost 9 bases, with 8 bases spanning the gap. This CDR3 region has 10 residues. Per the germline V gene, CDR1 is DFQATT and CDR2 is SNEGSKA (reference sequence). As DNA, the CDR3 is TGCAGTGCTAGGGGTGTACAAGCTTTCTTT. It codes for CSARGVQAFF.

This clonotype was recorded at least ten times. CDR3 region: CASSLGGTKYNEQFF. The CDR3 nucleotides read TGTGCCAGCAGTTTGGGCGGGACTAAGTACAATGAGCAGTTCTTC. The chain employs TRBV12-3 or TRBV12-4 and TRBJ2-1; 7 bases line up with TRBD2. The CDR3 consists of 15 residues. V gave up 3 bases and J gave up 4 bases; unmatched junction bases: 6.

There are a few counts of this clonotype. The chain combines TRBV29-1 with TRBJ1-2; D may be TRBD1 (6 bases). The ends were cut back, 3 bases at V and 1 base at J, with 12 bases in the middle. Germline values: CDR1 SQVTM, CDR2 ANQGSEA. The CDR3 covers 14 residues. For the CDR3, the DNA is TGCAGCGTTGACGGGGGCCGAAGTAACTATGGCTACACCTTC. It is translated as CSVDGGRSNYGYTF.

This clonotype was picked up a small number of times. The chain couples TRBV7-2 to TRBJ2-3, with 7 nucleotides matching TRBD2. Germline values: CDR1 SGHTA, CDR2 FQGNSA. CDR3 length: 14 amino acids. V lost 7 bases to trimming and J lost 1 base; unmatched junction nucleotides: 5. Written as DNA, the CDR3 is TGTGCCAGCAAACGCGGGAGTCGCACAGATACGCAGTATTTT. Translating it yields CASKRGSRTDTQYF.

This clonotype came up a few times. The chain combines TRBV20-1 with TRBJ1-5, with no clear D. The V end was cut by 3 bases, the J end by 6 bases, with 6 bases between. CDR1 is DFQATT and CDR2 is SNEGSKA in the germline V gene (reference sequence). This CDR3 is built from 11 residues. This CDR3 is CSASQGQPQHF. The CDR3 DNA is TGCAGTGCTAGCCAAGGTCAGCCCCAGCATTTT.

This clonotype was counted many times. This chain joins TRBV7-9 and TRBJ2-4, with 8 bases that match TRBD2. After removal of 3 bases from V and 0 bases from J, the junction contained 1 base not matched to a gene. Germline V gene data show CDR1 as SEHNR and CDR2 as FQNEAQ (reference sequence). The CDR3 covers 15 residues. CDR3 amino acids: CASSFLAGAKNIQYF. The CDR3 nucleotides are TGTGCCAGCAGCTTCCTAGCGGGAGCCAAAAACATTCAGTACTTC.

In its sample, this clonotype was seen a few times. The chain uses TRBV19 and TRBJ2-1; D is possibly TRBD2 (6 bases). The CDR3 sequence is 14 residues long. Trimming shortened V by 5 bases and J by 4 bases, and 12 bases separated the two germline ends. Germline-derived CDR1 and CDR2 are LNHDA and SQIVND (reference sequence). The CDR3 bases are TGTGCCAGTAGTCCCGTCGCGGGGTACAATGAGCAGTTCTTC. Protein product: CASSPVAGYNEQFF.

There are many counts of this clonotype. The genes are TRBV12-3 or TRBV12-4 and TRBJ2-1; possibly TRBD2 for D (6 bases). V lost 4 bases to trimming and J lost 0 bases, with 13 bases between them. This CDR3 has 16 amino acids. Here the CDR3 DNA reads TGTGCCAGCAGTTCCCGGGGGAGGTCCTCCTACAATGAGCAGTTCTTC. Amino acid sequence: CASSSRGRSSYNEQFF.

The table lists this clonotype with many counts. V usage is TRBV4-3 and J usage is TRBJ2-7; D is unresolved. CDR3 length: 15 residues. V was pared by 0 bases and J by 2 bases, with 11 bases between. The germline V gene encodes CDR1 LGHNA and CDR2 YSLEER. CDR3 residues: CASSQDRTETYEQYF. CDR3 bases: TGCGCCAGCAGCCAAGATAGGACGGAGACCTACGAGCAGTACTTC.

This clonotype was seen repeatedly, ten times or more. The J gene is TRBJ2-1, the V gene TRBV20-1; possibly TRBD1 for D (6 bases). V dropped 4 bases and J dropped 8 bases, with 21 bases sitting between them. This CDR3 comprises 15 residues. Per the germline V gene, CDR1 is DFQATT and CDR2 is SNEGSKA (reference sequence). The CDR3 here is CSATNYPRGMDEQFF. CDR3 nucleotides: TGCAGTGCTACGAACTATCCCAGGGGTATGGATGAGCAGTTCTTC.

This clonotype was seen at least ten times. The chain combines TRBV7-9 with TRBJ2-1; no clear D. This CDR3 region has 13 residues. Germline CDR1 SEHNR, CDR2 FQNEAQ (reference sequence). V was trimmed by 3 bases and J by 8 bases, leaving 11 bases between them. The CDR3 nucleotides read TGTGCCAGCAGCTTGATGCTCGTCCATGAGCAGTTCTTC. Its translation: CASSLMLVHEQFF.

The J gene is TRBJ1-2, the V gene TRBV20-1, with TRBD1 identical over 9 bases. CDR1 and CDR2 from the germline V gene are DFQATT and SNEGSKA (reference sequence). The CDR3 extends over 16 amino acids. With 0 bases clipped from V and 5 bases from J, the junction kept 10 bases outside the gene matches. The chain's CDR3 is CSARDEVQGARYGYTF. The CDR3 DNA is TGCAGTGCTAGAGATGAAGTACAGGGGGCGCGGTATGGCTACACCTTC.

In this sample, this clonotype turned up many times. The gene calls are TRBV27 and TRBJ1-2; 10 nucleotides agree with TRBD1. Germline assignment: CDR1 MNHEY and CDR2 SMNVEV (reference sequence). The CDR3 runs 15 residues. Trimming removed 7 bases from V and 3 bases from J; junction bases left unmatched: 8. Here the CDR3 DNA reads TGTGCCAGCACGGCCCGGACAGGGGGTTACTATGGCTACACCTTC. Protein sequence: CASTARTGGYYGYTF.

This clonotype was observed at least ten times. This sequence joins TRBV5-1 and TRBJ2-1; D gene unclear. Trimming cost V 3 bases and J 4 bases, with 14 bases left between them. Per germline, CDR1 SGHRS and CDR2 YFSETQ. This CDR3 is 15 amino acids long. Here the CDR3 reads CASSSDGSLYNEQFF. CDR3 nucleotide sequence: TGCGCCAGCAGCTCAGATGGCAGTCTTTACAATGAGCAGTTCTTC.

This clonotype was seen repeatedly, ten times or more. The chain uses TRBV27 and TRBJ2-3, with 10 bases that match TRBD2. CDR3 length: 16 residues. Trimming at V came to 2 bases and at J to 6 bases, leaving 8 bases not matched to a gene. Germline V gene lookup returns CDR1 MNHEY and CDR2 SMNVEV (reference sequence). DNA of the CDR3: TGTGCCAGCAGTTTACTACAGCGGGAGGGCCGGGATACGCAGTATTTT. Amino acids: CASSLLQREGRDTQYF.

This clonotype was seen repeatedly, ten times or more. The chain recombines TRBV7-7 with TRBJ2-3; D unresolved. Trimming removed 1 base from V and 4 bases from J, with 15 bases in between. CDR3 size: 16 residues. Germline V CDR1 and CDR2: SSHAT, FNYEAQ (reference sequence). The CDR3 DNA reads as TGTGCCAGCAGCTTAGATCCGGGTCCGAACCCAGATACGCAGTATTTT. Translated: CASSLDPGPNPDTQYF.

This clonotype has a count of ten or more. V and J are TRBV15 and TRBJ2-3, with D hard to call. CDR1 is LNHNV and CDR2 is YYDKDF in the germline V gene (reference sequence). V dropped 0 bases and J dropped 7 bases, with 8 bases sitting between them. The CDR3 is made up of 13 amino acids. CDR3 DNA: TGTGCCACCAGCAGAGACCCGGCGAATACGCAGTATTTT. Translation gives CATSRDPANTQYF.

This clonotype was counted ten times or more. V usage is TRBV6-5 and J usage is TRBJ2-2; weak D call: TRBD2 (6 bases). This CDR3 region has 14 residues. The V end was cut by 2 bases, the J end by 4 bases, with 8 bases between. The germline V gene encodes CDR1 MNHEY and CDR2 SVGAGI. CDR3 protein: CASSYAGGTGELFF. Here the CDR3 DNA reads TGTGCCAGCAGTTACGCCGGGGGCACCGGGGAGCTGTTTTTT.

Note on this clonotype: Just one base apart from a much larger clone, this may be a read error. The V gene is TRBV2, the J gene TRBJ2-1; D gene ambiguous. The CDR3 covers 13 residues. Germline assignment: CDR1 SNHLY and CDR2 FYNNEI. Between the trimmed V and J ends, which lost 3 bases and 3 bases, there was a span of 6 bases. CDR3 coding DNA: TGTGCCAGCAGTGACTTGTGCTACAATGAGCAGTTCTTC. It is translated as CASSDLCYNEQFF.

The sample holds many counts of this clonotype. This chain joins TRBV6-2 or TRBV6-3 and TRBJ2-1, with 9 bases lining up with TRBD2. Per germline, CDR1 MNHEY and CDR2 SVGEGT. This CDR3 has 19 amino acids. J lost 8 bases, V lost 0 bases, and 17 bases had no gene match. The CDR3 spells CASSYSTVLAGERVDEQFF. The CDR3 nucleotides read TGTGCCAGCAGTTACTCGACCGTTTTAGCGGGAGAACGTGTAGATGAGCAGTTCTTC.

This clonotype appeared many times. In DNA, the CDR3 is TGTGCCAGCAGCCAGACGAAAACAGGGGTCCACGAGCAGTACTTC. Protein product: CASSQTKTGVHEQYF. This chain connects TRBV4-2 to TRBJ2-7; 7 nucleotides align to TRBD1. Germline V gene lookup returns CDR1 LGHNA and CDR2 YNFKEQ. Trimming took 3 bases from V and 5 from J; bases not matched to a gene: 10. The CDR3 has 15 amino acids.

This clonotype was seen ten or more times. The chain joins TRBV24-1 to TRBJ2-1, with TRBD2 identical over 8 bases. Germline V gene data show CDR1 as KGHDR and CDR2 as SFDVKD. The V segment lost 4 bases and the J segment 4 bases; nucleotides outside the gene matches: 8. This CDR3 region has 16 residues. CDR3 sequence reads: CATSDPTSGAYNEQFF. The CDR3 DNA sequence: TGTGCCACCAGTGACCCTACTAGCGGCGCTTACAATGAGCAGTTCTTC.

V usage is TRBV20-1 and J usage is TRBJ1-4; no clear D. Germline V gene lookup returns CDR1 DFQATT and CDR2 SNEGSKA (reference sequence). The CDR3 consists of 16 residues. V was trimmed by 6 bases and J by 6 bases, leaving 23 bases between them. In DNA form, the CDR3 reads TGCAGTGCGACGGGCGGGGATCCAACGGGGTATGAAAAACTGTTTTTT. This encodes CSATGGDPTGYEKLFF.

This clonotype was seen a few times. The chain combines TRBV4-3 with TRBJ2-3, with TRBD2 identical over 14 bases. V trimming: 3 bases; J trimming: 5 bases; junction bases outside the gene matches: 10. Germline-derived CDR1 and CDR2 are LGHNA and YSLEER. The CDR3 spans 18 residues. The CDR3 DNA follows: TGCGCCAGCAGCCAGGCTGGTACCGGACTAGCGGGAGGAGATACGCAGTATTTT. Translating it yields CASSQAGTGLAGGDTQYF.